These 29 T cell receptor beta chains came from one sample sequenced in a study of beta chain features in type 1 diabetes. The sequenced template was cDNA made from the entire isolated RNA. TCRdb's copy holds only in-frame clones and misses some; the assay was immunoSEQ multiplex PCR. Among 250,000 to 350,000 clones listed, 14% were seen once. Sequencing input: central memory CD4+ T cells from blood. The origin of the receptors is a young man in good health.

The V gene is TRBV30, the J gene TRBJ1-4; 7 bases map to TRBD1. The CDR3 is 15 amino acids. V was pared by 4 bases and J by 3 bases, with 8 bases of the junction left unmatched. Germline V gives CDR1 GTSNPN, CDR2 SVGIG (reference sequence). The DNA of the CDR3 is TGTGCCTGGAACCTGGGGGGACAGCCTAATGAAAAACTGTTTTTT. It codes for CAWNLGGQPNEKLFF.

This clone was detected ten times or more. The chain recombines TRBV9 with TRBJ2-3; the match to TRBD2 covers 8 bases. The J segment lost 5 bases and the V segment lost 1 base, leaving 6 bases of the junction unmatched. The CDR3 runs to 15 residues. Looked up from germline, CDR1 is SGDLS and CDR2 is YYNGEE. This chain's CDR3 is CASSVSSGGLDTQYF. The DNA of the CDR3 is TGTGCCAGCAGCGTATCGAGCGGGGGTTTAGATACGCAGTATTTT.

This clone was observed a handful of times. The V call is TRBV4-1, the J call TRBJ2-5, with 16 nucleotides matching TRBD2. The V and J ends lost 2 bases and 1 base, in that order; junction bases with no gene match: 13. This CDR3 region has 21 residues. Germline loops: CDR1 MGHRA, CDR2 YSYEKL. CDR3 in DNA: TGCGCCAGCAGCCAATGGCCCTCCGGGACTAGCGGGGGGGGACCCCAAGAGACCCAGTACTTC. It translates to CASSQWPSGTSGGGPQETQYF.

The rearrangement uses TRBV2 and TRBJ2-5, with D possibly matching TRBD1 (5 bases). Germline V lookup: CDR1 SNHLY, CDR2 FYNNEI. The CDR3 extends over 14 amino acids. V was cut by 3 bases and J by 4 bases, with 12 bases left in between. CDR3 amino acids: CASSDRTKRETQYF. CDR3 sequence (DNA): TGTGCCAGCAGTGATAGGACAAAGCGAGAGACCCAGTACTTC. Combining the CDR3 with reference TRBV2 and TRBJ2-5 gives the whole variable domain EPEVTQTPSHQVTQMGQEVILRCVPISNHLYFYWYRQILGQKVEFLVSFYNNEISEKSEIFDDQFSVERPDGSNFTLKIRSTKLEDSAMYFCASSDRTKRETQYFGPGTRLLVL.

This clone showed up just a few times. The chain is built from TRBV5-1 and TRBJ2-3; 8 bases fit TRBD2. The CDR3 totals 15 residues. Germline loops: CDR1 SGHRS, CDR2 YFSETQ. The V and J ends lost 7 bases and 4 bases, in that order; junction bases with no gene match: 11. CDR3 in DNA: TGCGCCAGCGGAAAAGCGGGAGACGAGGCAGATACGCAGTATTTT. This gives the protein CASGKAGDEADTQYF. The full variable domain, rest sourced from reference TRBV5-1 and TRBJ2-3, is KAGVTQTPRYLIKTRGQQVTLSCSPISGHRSVSWYQQTPGQGLQFLFEYFSETQRNKGNFPGRFSGRQFSNSRSEMNVSTLELGDSALYLCASGKAGDEADTQYFGPGTRLTVL.

This clone was counted only a few times. The chain uses TRBV9 and TRBJ1-1, with D unresolved. The CDR3 extends over 17 amino acids. V gave up 0 bases and J gave up 1 base, with 16 bases separating them. The germline gives CDR1 SGDLS, CDR2 YYNGEE. The CDR3 coding sequence is TGTGCCAGCAGCGTAGTTTCGCCGGGCCTGGGGAACACTGAAGCTTTCTTT. It specifies CASSVVSPGLGNTEAFF.

This clone was found a few times. The rearrangement joins TRBV11-3 to TRBJ2-1; tentatively, D is TRBD2 (5 bases). The CDR3 consists of 14 residues. Germline lookup yields CDR1 SGHNT and CDR2 YENEEA. Trimming shortened V by 0 bases and J by 7 bases, and 10 bases separated the two germline ends. The CDR3 here is CASSLDRTFNEQFF. CDR3 coding DNA: TGTGCCAGCAGCTTAGATAGGACTTTTAATGAGCAGTTCTTC.

This clone has more than one count but fewer than ten. This chain links TRBV7-2 with TRBJ1-5; D might be TRBD1 (6 bases). The CDR3 loop spans 15 amino acids. V dropped 2 bases and J dropped 7 bases, with 15 bases sitting between them. Germline V gene data show CDR1 as SGHTA and CDR2 as FQGNSA. The DNA for the CDR3 is TGTGCCAGCAGCTTATCACAGGGAAACAGGCAGCCCCAGCATTTT. Protein sequence: CASSLSQGNRQPQHF.

Comment on this clone: Given a far larger clone just one base away, this is likely a sequencing read error. This chain links TRBV4-2 with TRBJ1-1; D call uncertain. V was pared by 0 bases and J by 3 bases, with 8 bases between. This CDR3 spans 14 amino acids. Germline loops: CDR1 LGHNA, CDR2 YNFKEQ. The CDR3 DNA is TGTGCCAGCAGCCAAGAGTTTAGGGACACTGAAGCTTTCTTT. This encodes CASSQEFRDTEAFF.

This chain joins TRBV7-8 and TRBJ2-2, with 8 bases fitting TRBD2. J was trimmed by 2 bases and V by 5 bases; bases with no gene match: 10. The CDR3 is made up of 17 amino acids. Germline V gene sequence: CDR1 SGHVS, CDR2 FQNEAQ. CDR3 loop: CASSLPSGGRNTGELFF. The CDR3 nucleotides read TGTGCCAGCAGCCTCCCCTCGGGGGGGAGAAACACCGGGGAGCTGTTTTTT.

V gene TRBV11-2 combines with J gene TRBJ2-7; D could derive from TRBD1 or TRBD2 (5 bases each). There are 14 residues in the CDR3. CDR1 is SGHAT and CDR2 is FQNNGV in the germline V gene. Trimming left V 1 base short and J 4 bases short, with 11 bases between. CDR3 amino acids: CASSLVSGPYEQYF. The CDR3 bases are TGTGCCAGCAGCTTAGTCTCGGGGCCGTACGAGCAGTACTTC.

This clone was recorded a few times. V is TRBV6-1 and J is TRBJ2-7; TRBD1 aligns across 7 bases. The CDR3 extends over 16 amino acids. Germline-derived CDR1 and CDR2 are MNHNS and SASEGT. CDR3 nucleotides: TGTGCCATCAGTGACCCGAATCGAGGGGGCACCTACGAGCAGTACGTC. Protein: CAISDPNRGGTYEQYV.

This clone showed up just a few times. Other nucleotide sequences in the sample specify the same CDR3. The rearrangement joins TRBV20-1 to TRBJ1-1, with D perhaps matching TRBD1 (5 bases). This CDR3 is 11 amino acids long. V shed 1 base and J shed 5 bases, with 5 bases lying between them. The germline V gene has CDR1 DFQATT and CDR2 SNEGSKA (reference sequence). The CDR3 DNA reads as TGCAGTGCTAGAGGGGGGACTGAAGCTTTCTTT. Its translation is CSARGGTEAFF.

V gene TRBV30 combines with J gene TRBJ1-5; unclear D gene. The germline gives CDR1 GTSNPN, CDR2 SVGIG (reference sequence). There are 13 residues in the CDR3. The germline V and J ends were trimmed by 3 bases and 4 bases, with 10 bases remaining between them. CDR3 region: CAWSANLNQPQHF. The CDR3 DNA reads as TGTGCCTGGAGCGCCAACCTAAATCAGCCCCAGCATTTT.

This clone has only a few counts. The CDR3 nucleotides are TGTGCCAGCAGCCAACAACCGGGACAGGGGTATGGCTACACCTTC. Translation: CASSQQPGQGYGYTF. The chain recombines TRBV4-2 with TRBJ1-2, with 10 bases matching TRBD1. Germline-derived CDR1 and CDR2 are LGHNA and YNFKEQ. The CDR3 runs 15 residues. V trimming: 2 bases; J trimming: 5 bases; junction bases outside the gene matches: 5.

This clone has a handful of counts. This chain uses TRBV19 with TRBJ2-1; 9 bases are shared with TRBD2. Germline V lookup: CDR1 LNHDA, CDR2 SQIVND (reference sequence). The CDR3 has 15 residues. V lost 4 bases and J lost 7; bases outside the gene matches: 8. CDR3 nucleotides: TGTGCCAGTAGTACTGGCGGGAGGGTGGGTAATGAGCAGTTCTTC. It yields the protein CASSTGGRVGNEQFF. Drawing the rest from reference TRBV19 and TRBJ2-1, the complete variable domain is DGGITQSPKYLFRKEGQNVTLSCEQNLNHDAMYWYRQDPGQGLRLIYYSQIVNDFQKGDIAEGYSVSREKKESFPLTVTSAQKNPTAFYLCASSTGGRVGNEQFFGPGTRLTVL.

This clone has just a few counts. The chain links TRBV9 to TRBJ1-2; D not certain. Germline V gene data show CDR1 as SGDLS and CDR2 as YYNGEE. The CDR3 is 14 amino acids. Trimming removed 4 bases from V and 7 bases from J, with 17 bases in between. CDR3 residues: CASSQLSVVGGYTF. Written as DNA, the CDR3 is TGTGCCAGCAGCCAACTAAGTGTAGTCGGTGGCTACACCTTC.

This clone was detected only a few times. V is TRBV15 and J is TRBJ2-5, with D unresolved. The V and J ends lost 0 bases and 2 bases respectively, with 7 bases between them. In germline, CDR1 is LNHNV, CDR2 YYDKDF (reference sequence). This CDR3 is built from 14 residues. The CDR3: CATSREGKQETQYF. For the CDR3, the DNA is TGTGCCACCAGCAGAGAGGGGAAACAAGAGACCCAGTACTTC.

Ten or more counts support this clone. The J gene is TRBJ2-7, the V gene TRBV18; D possibly corresponds to TRBD2 (5 bases). V was shortened by 6 bases and J by 7 bases, with 13 bases between the two germline ends. The CDR3 length is 12 residues. The germline CDR1 and CDR2 sequences are KGHSH and LQKENI. CDR3 DNA: TGTGCCAGCTCCCCGGACTCGTTAGAGCAGTACTTC. Protein: CASSPDSLEQYF.

The J gene is TRBJ2-7, the V gene TRBV6-5, with D hard to call. The germline V gene has CDR1 MNHEY and CDR2 SVGAGI. The length of the CDR3 is 15 residues. Trimming stripped 2 bases from V and 3 bases from J, with 14 bases between. CDR3 in amino acids: CASSYQGLTSYEQYF. The CDR3 DNA reads as TGTGCCAGCAGTTACCAAGGGTTAACCAGCTACGAGCAGTACTTC.

This clone has ten or more counts. The chain has TRBV7-2 and TRBJ2-2; the D call may be TRBD1 or TRBD2 (5 bases each). Trimming pared 10 bases from V and 2 bases from J, leaving 14 bases between. This CDR3 spans 14 amino acids. The germline gives CDR1 SGHTA, CDR2 FQGNSA. In DNA form, the CDR3 reads TGTGCCATCCCCGGGACCACTAACACCGGGGAGCTGTTTTTT. It yields the protein CAIPGTTNTGELFF.

J is TRBJ2-1 and V is TRBV5-1, with TRBD1 matching over 7 bases. The length of the CDR3 is 14 residues. The germline V gene has CDR1 SGHRS and CDR2 YFSETQ. Trimming took 0 bases from V and 8 from J; bases not matched to a gene: 5. The CDR3 loop reads CASSLDRGKDEQFF. CDR3 nucleotide sequence: TGCGCCAGCAGCTTGGACAGGGGAAAGGATGAGCAGTTCTTC.

The chain carries TRBV19 and TRBJ2-3; D might be TRBD2 (5 bases). From germline, CDR1 is LNHDA and CDR2 SQIVND (reference sequence). The ends were cut back, 9 bases at V and 0 bases at J, with 13 bases in the middle. This CDR3 spans 14 amino acids. The CDR3 region is CASGPGTSTDTQYF. CDR3 sequence (DNA): TGTGCCAGCGGTCCGGGAACTAGCACAGATACGCAGTATTTT.

The genes are TRBV11-3 and TRBJ1-2; possibly TRBD1 for D (6 bases). The CDR3 consists of 14 residues. In germline, CDR1 is SGHNT, CDR2 YENEEA. Trimming cost V 0 bases and J 5 bases, with 10 bases left between them. CDR3: CASSLEGAQYGYTF. Here the CDR3 DNA reads TGTGCCAGCAGCTTAGAGGGGGCGCAATATGGCTACACCTTC.

V gene TRBV6-6 combines with J gene TRBJ2-2; no clear D gene. Germline CDR1 is MNHNY and CDR2 is SVGAGI (reference sequence). Trimming removed 2 bases from V and 4 bases from J, with 14 bases in between. The CDR3 is 16 residues long. CDR3 amino acids: CASSYGLGSGTGELFF. In DNA form, the CDR3 reads TGTGCCAGCAGTTACGGGCTAGGATCGGGCACCGGGGAGCTGTTTTTT.

The sample holds many counts of this clone. The chain combines TRBV2 with TRBJ2-1; the D gene is possibly TRBD2 (6 bases). V was cut by 4 bases and J by 10 bases, with 8 bases left in between. The germline V gene has CDR1 SNHLY and CDR2 FYNNEI. The CDR3 consists of 11 residues. CDR3 amino acids: CASSVRGEQFF. The CDR3 coding sequence is TGTGCCAGCAGTGTCCGGGGGGAGCAGTTCTTC.

Only a few counts were recorded for this clone. The chain carries TRBV11-3 and TRBJ2-1; D might be TRBD2 (6 bases). The CDR3 is 13 residues long. Germline V lookup: CDR1 SGHNT, CDR2 YENEEA. Trimming removed 5 bases from V and 4 bases from J, with 9 bases in between. The CDR3 sequence: CASSREIYNEQFF. The CDR3 nucleotides are TGTGCCAGCAGCCGGGAGATATACAATGAGCAGTTCTTC.

The CDR3 DNA follows: TGTGCCAGCAGCCCGCAACAGGGTATCGGCTATGGCTACACCTTC. As protein: CASSPQQGIGYGYTF. This sequence joins TRBV5-4 and TRBJ1-2; possible D gene TRBD1, 6 bases. The germline CDR1 and CDR2 sequences are SGHNT and YYREEE (reference sequence). Trimming left V 4 bases short and J 4 bases short, with 17 bases between. This CDR3 contains 15 residues.

This clone turned up a few times. The gene calls are TRBV30 and TRBJ2-5; 11 bases agree with TRBD2. Germline V lookup: CDR1 GTSNPN, CDR2 SVGIG (reference sequence). This CDR3 spans 15 amino acids. With V trimmed by 2 bases and J by 3 bases, 5 bases remained unmatched. The CDR3 spells CAWSIPTSGKETQYF. The CDR3 DNA follows: TGTGCCTGGAGTATTCCGACTAGCGGGAAAGAGACCCAGTACTTC.